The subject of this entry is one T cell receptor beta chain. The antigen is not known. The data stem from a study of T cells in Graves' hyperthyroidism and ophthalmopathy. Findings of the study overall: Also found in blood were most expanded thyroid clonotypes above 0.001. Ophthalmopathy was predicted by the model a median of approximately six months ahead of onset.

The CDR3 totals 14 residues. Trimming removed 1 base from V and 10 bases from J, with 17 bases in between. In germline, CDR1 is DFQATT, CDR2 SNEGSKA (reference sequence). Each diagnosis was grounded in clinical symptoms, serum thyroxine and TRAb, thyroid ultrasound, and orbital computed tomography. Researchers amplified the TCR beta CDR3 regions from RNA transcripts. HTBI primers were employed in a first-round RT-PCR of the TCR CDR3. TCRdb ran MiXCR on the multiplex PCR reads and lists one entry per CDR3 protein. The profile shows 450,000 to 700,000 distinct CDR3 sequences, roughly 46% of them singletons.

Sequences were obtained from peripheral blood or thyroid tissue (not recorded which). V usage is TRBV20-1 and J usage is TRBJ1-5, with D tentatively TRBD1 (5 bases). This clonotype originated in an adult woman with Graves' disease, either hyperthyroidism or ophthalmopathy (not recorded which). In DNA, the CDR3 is TGCAGTGCTAGAGGCGGGGGAGTATTTCGTCCCCAGCATTTT. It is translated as CSARGGGVFRPQHF.